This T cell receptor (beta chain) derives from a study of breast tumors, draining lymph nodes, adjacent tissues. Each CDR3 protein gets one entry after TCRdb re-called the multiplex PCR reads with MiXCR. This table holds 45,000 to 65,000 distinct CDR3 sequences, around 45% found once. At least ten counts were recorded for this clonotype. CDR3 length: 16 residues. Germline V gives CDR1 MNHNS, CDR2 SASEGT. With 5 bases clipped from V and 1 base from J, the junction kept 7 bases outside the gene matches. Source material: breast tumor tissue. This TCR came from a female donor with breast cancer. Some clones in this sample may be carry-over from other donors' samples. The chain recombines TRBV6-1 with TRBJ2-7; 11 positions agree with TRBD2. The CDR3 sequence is CASSTGLAARSYEQYF. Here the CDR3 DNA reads TGTGCCAGCAGTACGGGACTAGCGGCCCGTTCCTACGAGCAGTACTTC.